This TCR beta chain is from a study of cytomegalovirus exposure and HLA in healthy donors. 13 Jbeta primers and 60 Vbeta primers were used for the PCR. Libraries were prepared by immunoSEQ multiplex PCR; TCRdb keeps only in-frame clonotypes and omits some of them. This sample's clone table lists 100,000 or so clones. CDR1 and CDR2 (germline): SGHTA, FQGNSA. CDR3 length: 15 residues. After removal of 2 bases from V and 6 bases from J, the junction contained 9 bases not matched to a gene. The TCR originated in a man between 45 and 60 years old in good health and CMV-seronegative. What was sequenced was PBMCs. This sequence joins TRBV7-2 and TRBJ2-7; 8 bases agree with TRBD2. Written as DNA, the CDR3 is TGTGCCAGCAGCTTATCCCAGCGGGGGACCAGCGAGCAGTACTTC. Translation: CASSLSQRGTSEQYF.